These T cell receptor beta chains were read from a single sample in a study of long-term antiretroviral therapy in people with HIV. The repertoire was sequenced with immunoSEQ multiplex PCR; TCRdb's copy has only in-frame clones and lacks some. The table lists about 30,000 clones, roughly 84% of them singletons, with roughly 0.94% in the top ten. The sequencing here drew on unsorted PBMCs, taken 2 years after starting antiretroviral therapy. These receptors came from a man between 45 and 60 years old with HIV. Each CDR3 is given without its conserved first and last residue.

V gene: TRBV6-5
CDR3 protein: ASSNLGTVY

V gene: TRBV2
CDR3 protein: ASSFRQGATEAF

V gene: TRBV6-4
CDR3 protein: ASSDEGTEVNEQF

V gene: TRBV11-3
CDR3 protein: ASSSRTSGSYEQY

V gene: TRBV27
CDR3 protein: ASSRSLSNYGYT

V gene: TRBV28
CDR3 protein: ASSLYGYEQF

V gene: TRBV21-1
CDR3 protein: ASSKAQDRKFSRRSGNTIY

V gene: TRBV9
CDR3 protein: ASSVGYGLAGDNEQF

V gene: TRBV11-2
CDR3 protein: ASSAGTSGQGQY

V gene: TRBV5-1
CDR3 protein: ASSLGTVQPYEQY

V gene: TRBV4-3
CDR3 protein: ASSQDFAGGLEQF

V gene: TRBV11-2
CDR3 protein: ASSLVAGNYGYT

V gene: TRBV7-9
CDR3 protein: ASSLGGGADTQY

V gene: TRBV7-8
CDR3 protein: ASSPEGATSYEQY

V gene: TRBV7-9
CDR3 protein: ASSRTRGSTDTQY

V gene: TRBV6-1
CDR3 protein: ASSAFRTLQSSGNTIY

V gene: TRBV7-8
CDR3 protein: ASSTRTGTDTQY

V gene: TRBV6-6
CDR3 protein: ASSYSGRSSYEQY

V gene: TRBV6-5
CDR3 protein: ASRESESSNYGYT

V gene: TRBV5-1
CDR3 protein: ASSLWENTEAF

V gene: TRBV5-1
CDR3 protein: ASSQTGGSGNTIY

V gene: TRBV7-9
CDR3 protein: ASSNRLAGGGGELF

V gene: TRBV10-3
CDR3 protein: ATRDLYNQPQH

V gene: TRBV11-2
CDR3 protein: ASSPGQVYEQY

V gene: TRBV6-5
CDR3 protein: ASSKQGSPEAF

V gene: TRBV9
CDR3 protein: ASSVSAGLNLGYT

V gene: TRBV25-1
CDR3 protein: ASSTLSNYGYT

V gene: TRBV10-3
CDR3 protein: AISERNEKLF

V gene: TRBV28
CDR3 protein: ASSVRGPGANVLT

V gene: TRBV7-2
CDR3 protein: ASSQSWTIYGYT

V gene: TRBV6-1
CDR3 protein: ASMGQATGQH

V gene: TRBV6-5
CDR3 protein: ASKNSYEQY

V gene: TRBV25-1
CDR3 protein: ARKNGSSGLPYEQY

V gene: TRBV2
CDR3 protein: ASSVEGPYNSPLH

V gene: TRBV28
CDR3 protein: ASSQDRGYTEAF

V gene: TRBV11-2
CDR3 protein: ASSSAGTSGYNEQF

V gene: TRBV5-5
CDR3 protein: ASSLDGEGRGQPQH

V gene: TRBV9
CDR3 protein: ASSVVGGVNTGELF

V gene: TRBV5-1
CDR3 protein: ASSLEADGGSPLH

V gene: TRBV4-1
CDR3 protein: ASSPQGERNQPQH

V gene: TRBV29-1
CDR3 protein: SVGGMGLYTEAF

V gene: TRBV19
CDR3 protein: ASSTRVANEKLF

V gene: TRBV11-2
CDR3 protein: ASSSRDTHNEQF

V gene: TRBV5-1
CDR3 protein: ASSLNRALYNEQF

V gene: TRBV5-4
CDR3 protein: ASRGQGKETQY

V gene: TRBV7-9
CDR3 protein: ASNPLRDAANYGYT

V gene: TRBV27
CDR3 protein: ASSLRSSSYNEQF

V gene: TRBV10-2
CDR3 protein: ATTREPSGTQY

V gene: TRBV11-2
CDR3 protein: ASSLGGFEQY

V gene: TRBV9
CDR3 protein: ASSKTSGGARTDTQY

V gene: TRBV6-4
CDR3 protein: ASSDLEGGYGYT

V gene: TRBV28
CDR3 protein: ASSLWMTGETEAF

V gene: TRBV6-6
CDR3 protein: ASSFSDTYEQY

V gene: TRBV5-8
CDR3 protein: AGNRDRGNNEQF

V gene: TRBV6-5
CDR3 protein: ASSETGGRNQPQH

V gene: TRBV6-5
CDR3 protein: ASSYREGTEAF

V gene: TRBV2
CDR3 protein: ASSEKASGGELF

V gene: TRBV7-2
CDR3 protein: ASNAPSSYNEQF

V gene: TRBV15
CDR3 protein: ATGEGATGTAREQF